What follows is one T cell receptor (beta chain) and its context. This specimen comes from a study of blood T cell repertoires in COVID-19. Study information: PBMCs, B-cell-depleted T cells, or T cells were the source of the cDNA or gDNA that made up the material.

Method: immunoSEQ multiplex PCR; TCRdb's copy keeps in-frame clones and lacks some. The sample shows some 150,000 clones, 84% of them seen only once. CDR1 and CDR2 from the germline V gene are SGHAT and FQNNGV. The length of the CDR3 is 14 residues. Trimming at V came to 5 bases and at J to 15 bases, leaving 13 bases not matched to a gene. The chain recombines TRBV11-2 with TRBJ2-1; TRBD2 matches at 10 bases. The sample comprised PBMCs or T cells enriched from blood (not recorded which). The TCR originated in a woman aged 50 to 60 who had been exposed to COVID-19. The CDR3 bases are TGTGCCAGCAGCATCATAGCGGGAGGCCCCCAGGGGTTCTTC. It specifies CASSIIAGGPQGFF.